A selection of T cell receptor beta chains follows, all from one sample in a study of T cells in Graves' hyperthyroidism and ophthalmopathy. Each CDR3 protein is one row after TCRdb ran MiXCR on the multiplex PCR reads. In the table there are hundreds of thousands of distinct CDR3 sequences, approximately 13% of which are singletons. The source material was blood. The receptors derive from a woman in her late teens or twenties with Graves' hyperthyroidism. CDR3s include the opening cysteine and the closing phenylalanine or tryptophan. D genes are given only for firm matches. Part of the rows lack a size; the others show once, few, many or a class for expanded clones.

j_call	d_call	clone_size	v_call	cdr3_aa	cdr3_nt
TRBJ2-7	.	many	TRBV5-6	CASSLGPEQYF	TGTGCCAGCAGCTTGGGGCCGGAGCAGTACTTC
TRBJ1-1	.	.	TRBV6-5	CASSSHTGITEAFF	TGTGCCAGCAGTTCCCATACAGGGATCACTGAAGCTTTCTTT
TRBJ2-5	TRBD2	few	TRBV27	CASGWGLAAETQYF	TGTGCCAGCGGATGGGGACTAGCAGCAGAGACCCAGTACTTC
TRBJ2-5	TRBD1	.	TRBV10-3	CAIRGTGVQETQYF	TGTGCCATCAGGGGGACAGGGGTTCAAGAGACCCAGTACTTC
TRBJ2-7	TRBD1	many	TRBV29-1	CSVRDRAYYEQYF	TGCAGCGTCCGGGACAGGGCGTACTACGAGCAGTACTTC
TRBJ1-5	.	many	TRBV20-1	CSARAQEGFSNQPQHF	TGCAGTGCTAGAGCCCAGGAAGGGTTTAGCAATCAGCCCCAGCATTTT
TRBJ2-5	.	many	TRBV2	CASKDGNQETQYF	TGTGCCAGCAAGGACGGCAACCAAGAGACCCAGTACTTC
TRBJ2-1	TRBD2	.	TRBV5-1	CASRPSLVAGYSYNEQFF	TGCGCCAGCAGACCTTCCTTGGTAGCGGGATACTCCTACAATGAGCAGTTCTTC
TRBJ2-2	TRBD2	many	TRBV12-3/TRBV12-4	CASSLREAGGPGELFF	TGTGCCAGCAGTTTAAGAGAAGCGGGAGGACCCGGGGAGCTGTTTTTT
TRBJ2-3	.	many	TRBV20-1	CSALTDSTDTQYF	TGCAGTGCACTAACTGACAGTACAGATACGCAGTATTTT
TRBJ2-7	.	few	TRBV14	CASSQGLGSSYEQYF	TGTGCCAGCAGCCAAGGTTTGGGGAGCTCCTACGAGCAGTACTTC
TRBJ2-3	.	many	TRBV28	CASSFRGTYASDTQYF	TGTGCCAGCAGTTTTAGGGGGACATACGCATCAGATACGCAGTATTTT
TRBJ1-5	.	many	TRBV5-7	CASGQEGAEHF	TGTGCCAGCGGGCAAGAAGGAGCGGAGCATTTT
TRBJ2-7	TRBD1	many	TRBV29-1	CSARQGGYEQYF	TGCAGCGCCAGACAGGGGGGGTACGAGCAGTACTTC
TRBJ1-2	.	few	TRBV4-1	CASSQAKVHGYTF	TGCGCCAGCAGCCAAGCGAAAGTCCATGGCTACACCTTC